This T cell receptor (beta chain) was found in a study of T-cell memory formation after mild COVID-19. General study findings and limits: Those CD4+ clones that contracted were mainly in CM and EM (CD8+ ones in EMRA).

TCRdb itself ran the 5' RACE reads through MiXCR, one entry per CDR3 protein. The top ten hold approximately 4% of the sample, which has roughly 160,000 distinct CDR3 sequences, roughly 12% seen once. V was clipped by 4 bases and J by 0 bases, with 18 bases between them. The germline CDR1 and CDR2 sequences are MGHRA and YSYEKL. This CDR3 comprises 18 residues. A remark on this clonotype: Its cognate antigen is unknown.

This TCR was recovered from a man between 18 and 35 years old who had mild COVID-19 (a few samples of this study predate the infection). Cell type and time point are not known. The specimen sequenced was PBMCs or a T cell subset sorted from them (not recorded which). This chain links TRBV4-1 with TRBJ2-2, with D possibly being TRBD2 (5 bases). The CDR3: CASSRTRELGTNTGELFF. The CDR3 DNA sequence: TGCGCCAGCAGCCGGACCCGGGAATTGGGTACGAACACCGGGGAGCTGTTTTTT.